This is a list of T cell receptor beta chains from one sample in a study of blood T cell repertoires in COVID-19. Assay used: immunoSEQ multiplex PCR; TCRdb lists only in-frame clones, some missing. The sample has 150,000 or so clones, about four fifths seen once. Material: peripheral blood. All receptors come from a man between 18 and 35 years old with active or convalescent COVID-19. CDR3s include the opening cysteine and the closing phenylalanine or tryptophan. D genes are given only for firm matches. Size is stated for part of the rows, as once, few or many counts, or as a class when the clone is expanded.

TRBJ2-7 TRBV7-2 TRBD2 NA CASSLALGTSGSYISYEQYF TGTGCCAGCAGCTTAGCGCTTGGGACTAGCGGGAGTTATATCTCCTACGAGCAGTACTTC
TRBJ1-4 TRBV29-1 NA NA CSVLFLQGTNEKLFF TGCAGCGTCCTATTTTTACAGGGAACTAATGAAAAACTGTTTTTT
TRBJ1-6 TRBV10-3 TRBD1 NA CATRGTDNSPLHF TGTGCCACCAGGGGGACAGACAATTCACCCCTCCACTTT
TRBJ2-1 TRBV2 TRBD2 NA CASKKRENTNEQFF TGTGCCAGCAAGAAGCGGGAAAACACCAATGAGCAGTTCTTC
TRBJ1-2 TRBV27 NA NA CASSPRGRGWAGDYGYTF TGTGCCAGCAGTCCGAGAGGCAGGGGATGGGCAGGTGACTATGGCTACACCTTC
TRBJ2-3 TRBV5-1 TRBD2 NA CASSYLSGSVTDTQYF TGCGCCAGCAGCTACCTGAGCGGGAGTGTTACAGATACGCAGTATTTT
TRBJ2-1 TRBV4-2 TRBD2 NA CASSPTSGRFSFSYNEQFF TGTGCCAGCAGCCCGACTAGCGGGAGGTTCTCGTTTTCCTACAATGAGCAGTTCTTC
TRBJ1-6 TRBV7-9 TRBD1 NA CASSDRRGHRGYNSPLHF TGTGCCAGCAGCGACCGTAGGGGCCACAGGGGCTATAATTCACCCCTCCACTTT
TRBJ2-1 TRBV19 NA NA CASRINRESYNEQFF TGTGCCAGTAGGATCAACAGGGAATCCTACAATGAGCAGTTCTTC
TRBJ1-4 TRBV19 NA NA CASSIGQDNEKLFF TGTGCCAGTAGTATAGGACAGGATAATGAAAAACTGTTTTTT
TRBJ1-3 TRBV9 NA once CASSVDLNTIYF TGTGCCAGCAGCGTAGATCTAAACACCATATATTTT
TRBJ1-2 TRBV28 NA NA CASTPLPGRGEEGYTF TGTGCCAGCACCCCTCTCCCGGGAAGAGGGGAGGAAGGCTACACCTTC
TRBJ1-1 TRBV29-1 NA NA CSVYRDLTIGTEAFF TGCAGCGTGTACAGGGATCTGACTATAGGCACTGAAGCTTTCTTT
TRBJ1-1 TRBV25-1 NA few CASSEPGNTEAFF TGTGCCAGCAGTGAGCCGGGGAACACTGAAGCTTTCTTT
TRBJ1-5 TRBV2 NA NA CASSEALGGNHKHF TGTGCCAGCAGTGAAGCGCTTGGGGGGAACCATAAGCATTTT
TRBJ2-1 TRBV15 NA once CATSREQGSYNEQFF TGTGCCACCAGCAGAGAACAGGGCTCCTACAATGAGCAGTTCTTC
TRBJ1-1 TRBV7-2 NA NA CASSPFTGRIGTEAFF TGTGCCAGCAGCCCATTCACAGGGCGGATCGGGACTGAAGCTTTCTTT
TRBJ2-7 TRBV5-1 NA NA CASSSQGGGPSEQYF TGCGCCAGCAGCTCTCAGGGAGGGGGGCCCTCCGAGCAGTACTTC
TRBJ2-1 TRBV18 NA NA CASSRGLANNEQFF TGTGCCAGCTCACGAGGTCTAGCGAACAATGAGCAGTTCTTC
TRBJ2-3 TRBV11-1 TRBD2 NA CASSPHSGASNTQYF TGTGCCAGCAGCCCCCACAGCGGGGCAAGCAACACGCAGTATTTT
TRBJ2-7 TRBV6-5 NA NA CASSYGGGSYSYEQYF TGTGCCAGCAGTTATGGCGGCGGCAGTTACTCCTACGAGCAGTACTTC
TRBJ1-6 TRBV5-1 TRBD1 NA CASSLDLLGDRQNLRPYNSPLHF TGCGCCAGCAGCTTGGACCTCCTGGGGGACAGGCAAAACCTGAGGCCCTATAATTCACCCCTCCACTTT
TRBJ1-1 TRBV4-1 TRBD1 NA CASSRGDRATEAFF TGCGCCAGCAGCCGGGGGGACAGGGCCACTGAAGCTTTCTTT
TRBJ1-4 TRBV6-5 NA NA CASRGAGVYEKLFF TGTGCCAGCCGAGGGGCAGGGGTATATGAAAAACTGTTTTTT
TRBJ1-6 TRBV2 NA NA CASGREPNSPLHF TGTGCCAGCGGGCGGGAACCCAATTCTCCCCTCCACTTT
TRBJ1-5 TRBV6-5 NA NA CASSPGLNQPQHF TGTGCCAGCAGTCCTGGCCTCAATCAGCCCCAGCATTTT
TRBJ1-3 TRBV6-5 NA NA CASSRDIRSGNTIYF TGTGCCAGCAGTAGAGACATCCGCTCTGGAAACACCATATATTTT
TRBJ1-4 TRBV10-3 NA NA CAIRGEQGATNEKLFF TGTGCCATCAGGGGGGAACAGGGAGCAACTAATGAAAAACTGTTTTTT
TRBJ1-1 TRBV10-1 TRBD1 NA CASSETGVALPEAFF TGCGCCAGCAGTGAAACAGGGGTCGCGTTGCCTGAAGCTTTCTTT
TRBJ1-2 TRBV2 TRBD1 NA CASSEVGGGTGYGYTF TGTGCCAGCAGTGAAGTCGGGGGCGGGACAGGTTATGGCTACACCTTC
TRBJ2-3 TRBV10-3 NA NA CAISESPSRGDTQYF TGTGCCATCAGTGAGTCCCCAAGCAGGGGAGATACGCAGTATTTT
TRBJ1-2 TRBV3-1/TRBV3-2 NA once CASSQRGRGVNYGYTF TGTGCCAGCAGCCAAAGAGGGAGGGGGGTCAACTATGGCTACACCTTC
TRBJ2-1 TRBV5-1 NA NA CASSPGSEGEQFF TGCGCCAGCAGCCCGGGGAGCGAAGGTGAGCAGTTCTTC
TRBJ2-3 TRBV11-3 TRBD1 NA CASSPGQVTDTQYF TGTGCCAGCAGCCCGGGACAGGTCACAGATACGCAGTATTTT
TRBJ2-3 TRBV5-1 TRBD2 NA CASSWTSPSDTQYF TGCGCCAGCAGCTGGACTAGCCCTTCAGATACGCAGTATTTT
TRBJ2-1 TRBV9 TRBD2 NA CASSVAGGPWEQFF TGTGCCAGCAGCGTAGCGGGAGGGCCTTGGGAGCAGTTCTTC
TRBJ2-5 TRBV7-2 TRBD2 NA CASSFLGLAGAETQYF TGTGCCAGCAGCTTCCTAGGACTAGCGGGAGCAGAGACCCAGTACTTC
TRBJ2-7 TRBV7-9 TRBD2 many CASSPGTGGAYEQYF TGTGCCAGCAGCCCCGGGACGGGAGGGGCTTACGAGCAGTACTTC
TRBJ1-6 TRBV27 NA NA CASRQGADSPLHF TGTGCCAGCAGACAGGGAGCGGATTCACCCCTCCACTTT
TRBJ1-3 TRBV6-1 NA many CASSEIPGTGNTIYF TGTGCCAGCAGTGAAATCCCCGGTACTGGAAACACCATATATTTT